Listed here are 22 T cell receptor beta chains from one sample, sequenced in a study of beta chain features in type 1 diabetes. Expressed TCRB transcripts were sequenced, since all the RNA that had been isolated was reverse transcribed. The data were produced by immunoSEQ multiplex PCR, yet TCRdb's version contains in-frame clones alone and is incomplete. Counted here are about 160,000 clones, just over 9% occurring once; the ten biggest clones make up approximately 2.3%. Material: central memory CD4+ T cells from blood. The source of these receptors is a woman aged 18-29 years in good health.

This rearrangement joins TRBV6-6 to TRBJ2-1; D gene ambiguous. Germline lookup yields CDR1 MNHNY and CDR2 SVGAGI (reference sequence). There are 12 residues in the CDR3. Between the trimmed V and J ends, which lost 8 bases and 8 bases, there was a span of 13 bases. CDR3 residues: CASSSLAYEQFF. CDR3 coding DNA: TGTGCCAGCTCCTCCTTAGCATATGAGCAGTTCTTC.

J is TRBJ2-7 and V is TRBV19, with 9 bases lining up with TRBD1. Trimming at V came to 5 bases and at J to 4 bases, leaving 6 bases not matched to a gene. Germline CDR1 and CDR2: LNHDA and SQIVND (reference sequence). This CDR3 is 14 amino acids long. The CDR3 reads CASSLPGQGYEQYF. In DNA, the CDR3 is TGTGCCAGTAGTCTGCCGGGACAGGGATACGAGCAGTACTTC. Combining the CDR3 with reference TRBV19 and TRBJ2-7 gives the whole variable domain DGGITQSPKYLFRKEGQNVTLSCEQNLNHDAMYWYRQDPGQGLRLIYYSQIVNDFQKGDIAEGYSVSREKKESFPLTVTSAQKNPTAFYLCASSLPGQGYEQYFGPGTRLTVT.

V and J are TRBV19 and TRBJ2-5, with 8 positions matching TRBD1. After removal of 4 bases from V and 5 bases from J, the junction contained 9 bases not matched to a gene. Germline V gene data show CDR1 as LNHDA and CDR2 as SQIVND (reference sequence). The CDR3 sequence is 15 residues long. For the CDR3, the DNA is TGTGCCAGTAGTAGTCGAACAGGGGGAGAGGAGACCCAGTACTTC. It specifies CASSSRTGGEETQYF.

This chain joins TRBV2 and TRBJ2-5; D is perhaps TRBD1 (5 bases). V was trimmed by 2 bases and J by 3 bases, leaving 7 bases between them. Germline loops: CDR1 SNHLY, CDR2 FYNNEI. This CDR3 is 13 amino acids long. The CDR3 nucleotides are TGTGCCAGCAGTGAATCCAGGGAAGAGACCCAGTACTTC. Residues: CASSESREETQYF. The whole variable domain, filled in from reference TRBV2 and TRBJ2-5, reads EPEVTQTPSHQVTQMGQEVILRCVPISNHLYFYWYRQILGQKVEFLVSFYNNEISEKSEIFDDQFSVERPDGSNFTLKIRSTKLEDSAMYFCASSESREETQYFGPGTRLLVL.

In its sample, this clone was seen a few times. The chain is built from TRBV7-9 and TRBJ2-7; 8 nucleotides line up with TRBD2. This CDR3 is built from 13 residues. Trimming removed 5 bases from V and 6 bases from J; junction bases left unmatched: 6. Germline assignment: CDR1 SEHNR and CDR2 FQNEAQ (reference sequence). The chain's CDR3 is CASSPAGGLEQYF. The DNA of the CDR3 is TGTGCCAGCAGCCCGGCGGGAGGCCTCGAGCAGTACTTC.

This clone was observed a few times. The V call is TRBV15, the J call TRBJ1-5, with 8 bases lining up with TRBD1. Germline CDR1 is LNHNV and CDR2 is YYDKDF (reference sequence). With V trimmed by 1 base and J by 7 bases, 6 bases remained unmatched. The CDR3 consists of 15 residues. The CDR3 loop is CATSRATGGEQPQHF. The CDR3 DNA reads as TGTGCCACCAGCAGAGCTACAGGGGGGGAACAGCCCCAGCATTTT.

This clone was counted between two and nine times. The chain's CDR3 is CASSIGAGLAKNIQYF. The CDR3 coding sequence is TGTGCCAGCAGCATTGGCGCGGGCCTAGCCAAAAACATTCAGTACTTC. The rearrangement uses TRBV11-1 and TRBJ2-4, with a weak D call TRBD2 (5 bases). The CDR3 contains 16 residues. Germline CDR1 reads SGHAT; CDR2 reads FQDESV (reference sequence). V lost 5 bases, J lost 0 bases, and 14 bases lay in between.

The chain joins TRBV7-3 to TRBJ2-7; 11 bases match TRBD2. Losses at the gene ends were 5 bases for V and 7 bases for J; bases not matched to a gene: 7. Germline V gives CDR1 SGHTA, CDR2 FQGTGA. The CDR3 is 14 amino acids. The CDR3 loop reads CASSPSGRSGEQYF. In DNA form, the CDR3 reads TGTGCCAGCAGCCCTAGCGGGAGGTCGGGGGAGCAGTACTTC. The full variable domain, rest sourced from reference TRBV7-3 and TRBJ2-7, is GAGVSQTPSNKVTEKGKYVELRCDPISGHTALYWYRQSLGQGPEFLIYFQGTGAADDSGLPNDRFFAVRPEGSVSTLKIQRTERGDSAVYLCASSPSGRSGEQYFGPGTRLTVT.

Many counts were recorded for this clone. This CDR3 reads CASSLSSQPEAFF. The CDR3 DNA follows: TGTGCCAGCAGCTTATCCTCACAGCCTGAAGCTTTCTTT. V and J are TRBV7-9 and TRBJ1-1; the D is unclear. This CDR3 spans 13 amino acids. The V gene's germline CDR1 is SEHNR and CDR2 FQNEAQ (reference sequence). V lost 2 bases, J lost 6 bases, and 10 bases lay in between.

This rearrangement joins TRBV5-1 to TRBJ2-2; 8 positions match TRBD1. The CDR3 is 16 amino acids. Germline CDR1 reads SGHRS; CDR2 reads YFSETQ. The V and J ends lost 0 bases and 4 bases, in that order; junction bases with no gene match: 5. The CDR3 region has the DNA TGCGCCAGCAGCTTGGTGGTGACAGGGGCCACCGGGGAGCTGTTTTTT. Its protein is CASSLVVTGATGELFF.

This clone was counted between two and nine times. The CDR3 sequence: CATGAGASNQPQHF. The CDR3 bases are TGTGCCACCGGGGCAGGGGCCTCCAATCAGCCCCAGCATTTT. The gene calls are TRBV7-9 and TRBJ1-5; a possible D gene is TRBD1 (6 bases). The CDR3 contains 14 residues. V was clipped by 10 bases and J by 3 bases, with 16 bases between them. CDR1 and CDR2 from the germline V gene are SEHNR and FQNEAQ (reference sequence).

This clone showed up just a few times. This chain uses TRBV7-9 with TRBJ2-1, with a tentative D call TRBD1 (6 bases). Per the germline V gene, CDR1 is SEHNR and CDR2 is FQNEAQ (reference sequence). CDR3 length: 16 residues. V shed 0 bases and J shed 9 bases, with 18 bases lying between them. The CDR3, as DNA: TGTGCCAGCAGCTTAGCCGGACAGAGTTTGACGGGTGAGCAGTTCTTC. Translating it yields CASSLAGQSLTGEQFF.

The gene calls are TRBV5-4 and TRBJ1-1; 7 nucleotides line up with TRBD1. J gave up 2 bases and V 0 bases, and 7 bases lay outside the gene matches. The CDR3 has 16 residues. Germline CDR1 is SGHNT and CDR2 is YYREEE (reference sequence). For the CDR3, the DNA is TGTGCCAGCAGCTTGGACAGGGGACAGCTTAACACTGAAGCTTTCTTT. This translates into CASSLDRGQLNTEAFF.

The CDR3 loop is CASSELAGGEETQYF. For the CDR3, the DNA is TGTGCCAGCAGTGAGCTAGCGGGGGGCGAAGAGACCCAGTACTTC. V gene TRBV2 combines with J gene TRBJ2-5; 11 nucleotides match TRBD2. There are 15 residues in the CDR3. Losses at the gene ends were 3 bases for V and 3 bases for J; bases not matched to a gene: 3. Germline V gene data show CDR1 as SNHLY and CDR2 as FYNNEI.

This clone was found a few times. This rearrangement joins TRBV6-5 to TRBJ2-7, with 7 bases lining up with TRBD2. Germline CDR1 reads MNHEY; CDR2 reads SVGAGI. The CDR3 is made up of 14 amino acids. J was trimmed by 5 bases and V by 0 bases; bases with no gene match: 4. The CDR3 DNA reads TGTGCCAGCAGTTACTCCCGGGAGGAGCACGAGCAGTACTTC. This codes for CASSYSREEHEQYF.

This clone was seen only once. The chain uses TRBV18 and TRBJ1-4, with D maybe TRBD1 (6 bases). CDR1 KGHSH and CDR2 LQKENI come from the germline V gene. CDR3 length: 16 amino acids. Trimming stripped 3 bases from V and 0 bases from J, with 11 bases between. This CDR3 reads CASSPMGHATNEKLFF. In nucleotides, the CDR3 is TGTGCCAGCTCACCGATGGGACACGCAACTAATGAAAAACTGTTTTTT.

The rearrangement joins TRBV7-9 to TRBJ2-1, with TRBD2 as a possible D gene (6 bases). The CDR3 runs 19 residues. Between the trimmed V and J ends, which lost 5 bases and 3 bases, there was a span of 26 bases. CDR1 and CDR2 from the germline V gene are SEHNR and FQNEAQ (reference sequence). DNA for the CDR3: TGTGCCAGCAGCCCCGGACTACTTTTTCGGCCCGGAGGCTACAATGAGCAGTTCTTC. Its protein product is CASSPGLLFRPGGYNEQFF.

The rearrangement links TRBV29-1 to TRBJ1-2, with a weak D call TRBD1 (5 bases). The V gene lost 6 bases and the J gene lost 0 bases, with 23 bases spanning the gap. The CDR3 length is 17 residues. Germline loops: CDR1 SQVTM, CDR2 ANQGSEA. CDR3 bases: TGCAGCGTCGCCCTACAAGGGGTCTCGGGAGCTAACTATGGCTACACCTTC. Translated: CSVALQGVSGANYGYTF.

This clone has more than one count but fewer than ten. V and J are TRBV9 and TRBJ2-4, with D possibly TRBD2 on 6 matching bases. Germline CDR1 and CDR2: SGDLS and YYNGEE. This CDR3 is 15 amino acids long. Trimming pared 0 bases from V and 8 bases from J, leaving 15 bases between. The CDR3 nucleotides read TGTGCCAGCAGCGTAGTAGATACGGGAGCGGACATTCAGTACTTC. This sequence encodes CASSVVDTGADIQYF.

A few counts support this clone. V usage is TRBV10-3 and J usage is TRBJ1-1, with 9 bases matching TRBD1. This CDR3 region has 13 residues. V trimming: 11 bases; J trimming: 3 bases; junction bases outside the gene matches: 7. Germline V CDR1 and CDR2: ENHRY, SYGVKD. The DNA for the CDR3 is TGTGCCTTCCGGGACAGGGAAGACACTGAAGCTTTCTTT. Its protein is CAFRDREDTEAFF.

V and J are TRBV4-2 and TRBJ2-3; 7 positions agree with TRBD2. The CDR3 has 15 residues. Germline CDR1 is LGHNA and CDR2 is YNFKEQ. Trimming at V came to 3 bases and at J to 1 base, leaving 4 bases not matched to a gene. CDR3 nucleotide sequence: TGTGCCAGCAGCCACCAGGCGGGGGGCACAGATACGCAGTATTTT. Amino acid sequence: CASSHQAGGTDTQYF.

The sample holds a few counts of this clone. The CDR3 DNA reads TGCGCCAGCATGGGCGGGGGTGAGCAAGAGACCCAGTACTTC. Translation: CASMGGGEQETQYF. V is TRBV5-1 and J is TRBJ2-5; 7 bases are a match to TRBD2. This CDR3 comprises 14 residues. Germline CDR1 and CDR2: SGHRS and YFSETQ. Trimming at V came to 6 bases and at J to 2 bases, leaving 7 bases not matched to a gene.